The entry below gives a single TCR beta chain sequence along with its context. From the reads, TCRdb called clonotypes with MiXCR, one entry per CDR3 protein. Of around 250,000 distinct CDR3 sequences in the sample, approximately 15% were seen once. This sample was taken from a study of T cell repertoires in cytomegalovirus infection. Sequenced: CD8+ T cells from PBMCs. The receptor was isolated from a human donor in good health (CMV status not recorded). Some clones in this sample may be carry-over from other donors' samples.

Here the CDR3 DNA reads TGTGCCGCGGACGATAGCGGGCGGGAGAACACCGGGGAGCTGTTTTTT. This gives the protein CAADDSGRENTGELFF. V gene TRBV6-2 or TRBV6-3 combines with J gene TRBJ2-2, with 7 bases aligning to TRBD2. This CDR3 is 16 amino acids long. Germline values: CDR1 MNHEY, CDR2 SVGEGT. The trim removed 11 bases at V and 1 base at J, leaving 13 bases unmatched.